This T cell receptor (beta chain) was profiled in a study of shared clonotypes between healthy human individuals. Sequencing was performed with immunoSEQ multiplex PCR; in TCRdb, only in-frame clones are kept and a portion is missing. The sample shows a few million clones, more than 90% of them seen only once. Per the germline V gene, CDR1 is MDHEN and CDR2 is SYDVKM. CDR3 length equals 15 residues. The germline V and J ends were trimmed by 4 bases and 3 bases, with 15 bases remaining between them. This sequence joins TRBV28 and TRBJ1-1; weak D call: TRBD1 (6 bases). Source material: naive CD4+ T cells sorted from blood. As to subset: CD45RA+ positively selected. The source of this sequence is a man aged 18 to 30 in good health. CDR3 sequence reads: CASSSSAKGDTEAFF. The CDR3 region has the DNA TGTGCCAGCAGTTCCTCGGCCAAGGGGGACACTGAAGCTTTCTTT.